What follows is one T cell receptor (beta chain) and its context. Antigen: not known. The CDR3 runs to 15 residues. Germline CDR1 reads MNHEY; CDR2 reads SVGAGI. The ends were cut back, 6 bases at V and 1 base at J, with 13 bases in the middle. 60 Vbeta and 13 Jbeta primers were used in PCR. Sequenced by immunoSEQ multiplex PCR; TCRdb stores in-frame clones only, minus some. There are approximately 150,000 clones in the sample; over 65% occur only once, and about 4.3% lies in the top ten. The sample is drawn from a study of cytomegalovirus exposure and HLA in healthy donors. Findings and caveats of the study: Among TCR beta chains, those listed as cytomegalovirus-associated numbered some 170. Some highly shared sequence variants likely arose as a pipeline artifact. When a later analysis was performed, an Asian-associated ancestry cluster reportedly had fewer N-insertions than the roughly 670-donor mean.

This TCR derives from a man aged 18 to 29 in good health and CMV-seropositive. Sequencing was performed on PBMCs. The chain is built from TRBV6-5 and TRBJ1-5, with D perhaps TRBD1 (5 bases). Written as DNA, the CDR3 is TGTGCCAGCAGCCCCTTGGGGGGAAGCAATCAGCCCCAGCATTTT. As protein: CASSPLGGSNQPQHF.